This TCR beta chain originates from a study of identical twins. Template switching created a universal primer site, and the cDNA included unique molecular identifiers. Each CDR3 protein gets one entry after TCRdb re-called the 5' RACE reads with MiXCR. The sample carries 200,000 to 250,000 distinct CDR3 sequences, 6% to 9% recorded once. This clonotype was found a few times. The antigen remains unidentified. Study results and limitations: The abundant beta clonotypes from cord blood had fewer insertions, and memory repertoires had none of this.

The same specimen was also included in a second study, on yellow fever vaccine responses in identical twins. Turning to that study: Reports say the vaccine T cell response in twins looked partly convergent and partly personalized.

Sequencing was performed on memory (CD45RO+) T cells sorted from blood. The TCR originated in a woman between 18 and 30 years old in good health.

CDR3 sequence reads: CAWSSTGVTEAFF. As DNA, the CDR3 is TGTGCCTGGAGTTCTACAGGGGTCACTGAAGCTTTCTTT. The chain is built from TRBV30 and TRBJ1-1, with TRBD1 matching 7 bases. The CDR3 consists of 13 residues. CDR1 and CDR2 (germline): GTSNPN, SVGIG (reference sequence). V shed 2 bases, J shed 4 bases, and the junction held 4 bases outside the gene matches.